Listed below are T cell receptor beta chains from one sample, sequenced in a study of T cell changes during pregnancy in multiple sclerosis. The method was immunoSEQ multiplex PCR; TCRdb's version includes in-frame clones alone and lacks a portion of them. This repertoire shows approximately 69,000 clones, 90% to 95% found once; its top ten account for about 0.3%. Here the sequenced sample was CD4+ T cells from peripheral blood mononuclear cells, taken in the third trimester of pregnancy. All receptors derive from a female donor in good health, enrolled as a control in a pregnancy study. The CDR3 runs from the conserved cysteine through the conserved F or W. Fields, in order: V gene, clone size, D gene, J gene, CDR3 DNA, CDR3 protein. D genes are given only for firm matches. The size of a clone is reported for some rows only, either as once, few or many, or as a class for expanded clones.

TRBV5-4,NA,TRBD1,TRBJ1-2,TGTGCCAGCAGCACCGGGACAGGTTATGGCTACACCTTC,CASSTGTGYGYTF
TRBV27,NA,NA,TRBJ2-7,TGTGCCAGCAGTTTAGGGCGGGCCGCCTACGAGCAGTACTTC,CASSLGRAAYEQYF
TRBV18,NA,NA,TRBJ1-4,TGTGCCAGCTCGCAGTCTCTCTTGGCGGGTGAAAAACTGTTTTTT,CASSQSLLAGEKLFF
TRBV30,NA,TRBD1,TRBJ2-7,TGTGCCTGGAGTGAACACAGGGGCTACCGAAGCTACGAGCAGTACTTC,CAWSEHRGYRSYEQYF
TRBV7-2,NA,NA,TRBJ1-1,TGTGCCAGCAGCTCTGTAGGGGGGAACACTGAAGCTTTCTTT,CASSSVGGNTEAFF
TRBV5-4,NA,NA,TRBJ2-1,TGTGCCAGCAGCTTGACGGGTTCGGATGAGCAGTTCTTC,CASSLTGSDEQFF
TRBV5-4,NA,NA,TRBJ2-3,TGTGCCAGCAGCTTGCGAGGTTCCCTAAGGGGAACCACAGATACGCAGTATTTT,CASSLRGSLRGTTDTQYF
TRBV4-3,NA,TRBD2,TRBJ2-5,TGCGCCAGCAGCCAAGACTGGAGGAGGGCTAGCGGGGGGCCAGAGACCCAGTACTTC,CASSQDWRRASGGPETQYF
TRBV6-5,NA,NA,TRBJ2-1,TGTGCCAGCAGTTACTCGACGCCAGTCAGGAATGAGCAGTTCTTC,CASSYSTPVRNEQFF
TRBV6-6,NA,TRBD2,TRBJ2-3,TGTGCGTCCCAGCGGGGGGGCCGGGGCACAGATACGCAGTATTTT,CASQRGGRGTDTQYF
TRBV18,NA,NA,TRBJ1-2,TGTGCCAGCTCACCACCGGCATCGGGGGACCTTGTCTATGGCTACACCTTC,CASSPPASGDLVYGYTF
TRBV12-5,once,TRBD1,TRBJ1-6,TGTGCTAGTGGTCCCGGGACAGATAATTCACCCCTCCACTTT,CASGPGTDNSPLHF
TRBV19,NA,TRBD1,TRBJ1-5,TGTGCCAGTAGTACCATTGACGGGGACAGGGGCCTCGGTCAGCCCCAGCATTTT,CASSTIDGDRGLGQPQHF
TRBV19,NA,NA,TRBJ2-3,TGTGCCAGTAGTGCGACGGGGAGCACAGATACGCAGTATTTT,CASSATGSTDTQYF
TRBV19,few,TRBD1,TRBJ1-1,TGTGCCAGTAGCTGGACAGGGAAGAACACTGAAGCTTTCTTT,CASSWTGKNTEAFF
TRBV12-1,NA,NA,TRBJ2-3,TGTGCCAGCAGCTTTTCCGGGACTAGCGGAGATGGTACAGATACGCAGTATTTT,CASSFSGTSGDGTDTQYF
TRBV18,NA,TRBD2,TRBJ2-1,TGTGCCAGCTCAGCGACTAGCGGCCCCTACAATGAGCAGTTCTTC,CASSATSGPYNEQFF
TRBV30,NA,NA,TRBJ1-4,TGTGCCTGGAGCCGCAGGGGTGGTGAAAAACTGTTTTTT,CAWSRRGGEKLFF
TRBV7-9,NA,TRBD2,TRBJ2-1,TGTGCCAGCAGCTTAACCCGACTAGCGGGGGGGAATGAGCAGTTCTTC,CASSLTRLAGGNEQFF
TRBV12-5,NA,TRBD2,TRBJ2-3,TGTGCTAGTGGTTTGGGCCGACTAGCGGGCACAGATACGCAGTATTTT,CASGLGRLAGTDTQYF
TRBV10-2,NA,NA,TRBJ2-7,TGCGCCAGCAGTGAGTCGACTAGGAGCGGCGAGCAGTACTTC,CASSESTRSGEQYF